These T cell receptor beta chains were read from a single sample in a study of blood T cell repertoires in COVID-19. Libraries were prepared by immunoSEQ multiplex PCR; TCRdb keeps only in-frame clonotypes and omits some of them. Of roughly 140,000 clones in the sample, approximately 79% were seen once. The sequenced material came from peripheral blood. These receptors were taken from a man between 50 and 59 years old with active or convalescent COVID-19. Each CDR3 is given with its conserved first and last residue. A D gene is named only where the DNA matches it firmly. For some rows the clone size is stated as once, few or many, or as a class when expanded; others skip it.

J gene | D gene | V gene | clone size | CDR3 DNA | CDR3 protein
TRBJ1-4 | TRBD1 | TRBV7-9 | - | TGTGCCAGCAGCCAGACAGGGAGCGGAGAAAAACTGTTTTTT | CASSQTGSGEKLFF
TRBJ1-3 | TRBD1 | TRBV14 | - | TGTGCCAGCAGCCGTAGGACCGGGTTGGACAGGGTAATTGGAAACACCATATATTTT | CASSRRTGLDRVIGNTIYF
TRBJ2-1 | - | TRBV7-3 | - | TGTGCCAGCAGCTTAAGCGCGGGACCCTACAATGAGCAGTTCTTC | CASSLSAGPYNEQFF
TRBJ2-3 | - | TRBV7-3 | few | TGTGCCAGCAGCTCGCTAGGAGGCACAGATACGCAGTATTTT | CASSSLGGTDTQYF
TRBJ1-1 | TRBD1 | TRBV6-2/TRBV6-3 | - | TGTGCCAGCAGTTCGGGACAGGGAAACGCTGAAGCTTTCTTT | CASSSGQGNAEAFF
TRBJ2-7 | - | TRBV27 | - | TGTGCCAGCAGTCTTCCCGGGAACTACGAGCAGTACTTC | CASSLPGNYEQYF
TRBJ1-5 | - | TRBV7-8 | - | TGTGCCAGCAGCTTATATCGTTTATCCCCCAATCAGCCCCAGCATTTT | CASSLYRLSPNQPQHF
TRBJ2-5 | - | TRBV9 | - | TGTGCCAGCAGCGTAGGCAGGGATTTGTTCGAGACCCAGTACTTC | CASSVGRDLFETQYF
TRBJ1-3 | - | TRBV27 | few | TGTGCCAGCAGTTTAGCTTTTGAGGTGCTCTTGCTGGAATGGGCCATATATTTT | CASSLAFEVLLLEWAIYF
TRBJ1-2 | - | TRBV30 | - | TGTGCCTGGAGTGCGGGGGTAGGCTATGGCTACACCTTC | CAWSAGVGYGYTF
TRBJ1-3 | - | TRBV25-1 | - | TGTGCCAGCAGTAGTTTTGGGCCGCATCACTCTGGAAACACCATATATTTT | CASSSFGPHHSGNTIYF
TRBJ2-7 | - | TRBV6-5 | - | TGTGCCAGCAGCGAGACTAGTTGGAGGAACGAGCAGTACTTC | CASSETSWRNEQYF
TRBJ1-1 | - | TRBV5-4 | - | TGTGCCAGCAGACAAACACGGAACACTGAAGCTTTCTTT | CASRQTRNTEAFF
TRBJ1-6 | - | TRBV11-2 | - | TGTGCCAGCAGCTTGGGGGGCTCCTATAATTCACCCCTCCACTTT | CASSLGGSYNSPLHF
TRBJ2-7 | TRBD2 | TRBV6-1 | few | TGTGCCAGCAGTGAAGCTTATCGACTAGCGGGAGGAACGCAGTACTTC | CASSEAYRLAGGTQYF
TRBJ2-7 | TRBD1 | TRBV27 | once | TGTGCCAGCAGTTTCCAGGGACAGGGGGTTGGCGAGCAGTACTTC | CASSFQGQGVGEQYF
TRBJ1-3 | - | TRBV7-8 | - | TGTGCCAGCAGCTTATCGCGGACACTTGGAAACACCATATATTTT | CASSLSRTLGNTIYF
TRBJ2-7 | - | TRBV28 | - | TGTGCCAGCAGTTTCCAGCGAGCCTACGAGCAGTACTTC | CASSFQRAYEQYF
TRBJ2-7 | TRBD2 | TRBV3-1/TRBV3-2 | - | TGTGCCAGCAGCCAAGGAGCGGGAGTAAACTACGAGCAGTACTTC | CASSQGAGVNYEQYF
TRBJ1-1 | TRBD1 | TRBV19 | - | TGTGCCAGTAGCGTACAGGGGGCACTCACTGAAGCTTTCTTT | CASSVQGALTEAFF
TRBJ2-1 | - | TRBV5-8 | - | TGTGCCAGCAGCCCCAACCGGGGGGCTGGCAATGAGCAGTTCTTC | CASSPNRGAGNEQFF
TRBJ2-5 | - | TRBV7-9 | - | TGTGCCAGCAGCTTAGTCCGGGGTCCCCAAGAGACCCAGTACTTC | CASSLVRGPQETQYF
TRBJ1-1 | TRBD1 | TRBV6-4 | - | TGTGCCAGCCCCCGGACAGGGCTTCCCACTGAAGCTTTCTTT | CASPRTGLPTEAFF
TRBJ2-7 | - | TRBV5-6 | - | TGTGCCAGCACAGGCGCCTACGAGCAGTACTTC | CASTGAYEQYF
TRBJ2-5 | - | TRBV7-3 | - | TGTGCCAGCAGCTTAACTGGAGGGGAGAGGACCCAGTACTTC | CASSLTGGERTQYF
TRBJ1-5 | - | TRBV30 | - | TGTGCCTGGAGTGTTAACGTCGGTCAGCCCCAGCATTTT | CAWSVNVGQPQHF
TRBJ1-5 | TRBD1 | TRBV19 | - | TGTGCCAGTAGTCCCCGGACAGGGTCCTATCAGCCCCAGCATTTT | CASSPRTGSYQPQHF
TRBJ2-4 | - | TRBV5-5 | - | TGTGCCAGCAGCTTGGCAGGGGCGGTTTGGGACAAAAACATTCAGTACTTC | CASSLAGAVWDKNIQYF
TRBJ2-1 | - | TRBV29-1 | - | TGCAGCGTCCGGACTACACTATACAATGAGCAGTTCTTC | CSVRTTLYNEQFF
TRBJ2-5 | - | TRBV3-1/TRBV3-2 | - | TGTGCCAGCAGCCAAGTGGGGCAGGTGAAAGAGACCCAGTACTTC | CASSQVGQVKETQYF
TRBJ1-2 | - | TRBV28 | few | TGTGCCAGCTCCTCACCAATTGGGGCAGGCAATAACTATGGCTACACCTTC | CASSSPIGAGNNYGYTF
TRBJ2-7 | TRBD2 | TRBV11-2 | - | TGTGCCAGCAGCCTCACTAGCGGGAGTTACGAGCAGTACTTC | CASSLTSGSYEQYF
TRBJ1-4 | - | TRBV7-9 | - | TGTGCCAGCAGCTTCAATTCGGGGGGTCTCCAACTGTTTTTT | CASSFNSGGLQLFF
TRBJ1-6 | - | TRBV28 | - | TGTGCCAGCAGTTTTAACGGGGGTCGGTATAATTCACCCCTCCACTTT | CASSFNGGRYNSPLHF
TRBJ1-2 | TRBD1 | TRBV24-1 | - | TGTGCCACCAGTCCGACAGGGGCCTATGGCTACACCTTC | CATSPTGAYGYTF
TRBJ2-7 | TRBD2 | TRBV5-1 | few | TGCGCCAGCAGCTTGGACCCGGGAGGAGTTGACGAGCAGTACTTC | CASSLDPGGVDEQYF
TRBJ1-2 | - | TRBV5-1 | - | TGCGCCAGCAGCTTGGGGGACAATGGCTACACCTTC | CASSLGDNGYTF
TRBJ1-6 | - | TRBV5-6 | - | TGTGCCAGCAGCTTGTTTCTCTCCGGGGAAAGGGTTTCACCCCTCCACTTT | CASSLFLSGERVSPLHF
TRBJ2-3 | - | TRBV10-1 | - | TGCGCCAGCAGTGAGGGGAGTTTGGCAGATACGCAGTATTTT | CASSEGSLADTQYF
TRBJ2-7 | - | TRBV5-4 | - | TGTGCCAGCAGCTTGGGAGCGGCAAGCTCCTACGAGCAGTACTTC | CASSLGAASSYEQYF
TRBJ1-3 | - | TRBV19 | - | TGTGCCACCCGTTTAGGAAACACCATATATTTT | CATRLGNTIYF
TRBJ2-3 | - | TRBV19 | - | TGTGCCAGTTCCCCCGGGATCCGGGGAGATACGCAGTATTTT | CASSPGIRGDTQYF
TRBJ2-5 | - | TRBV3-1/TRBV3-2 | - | TGTGCCAGCAGCCCAGGGCGTGAGACCCAGTACTTC | CASSPGRETQYF
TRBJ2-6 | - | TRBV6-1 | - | TGTGCCAGCAGTGAAGAGCGTTCTGGGGCCAACGTCCTGACTTTC | CASSEERSGANVLTF
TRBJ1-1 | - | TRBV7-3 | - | TGTGCCAGCAGCATATACAGGGAAACTGAAGCTTTCTTT | CASSIYRETEAFF
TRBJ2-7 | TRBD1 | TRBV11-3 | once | TGTGCCAGCAGCGAGACAGGGGACTACGAGCAGTACTTC | CASSETGDYEQYF
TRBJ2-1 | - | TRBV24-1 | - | TGTGCCACCAGTGATTTGGCGATCTCCTACAATGAGCAGTTCTTC | CATSDLAISYNEQFF
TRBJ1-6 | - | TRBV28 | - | TGTGCCAGTGTACAGAGCTCCTATAATTCACCCCTCCACTTT | CASVQSSYNSPLHF
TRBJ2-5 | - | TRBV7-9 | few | TGTGCCAGCAGCTTTCGAGAGACCCAGTACTTC | CASSFRETQYF
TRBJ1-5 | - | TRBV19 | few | TGTGCCAGTAGTACGCCAGGGGCTAGCAATCAGCCCCAGCATTTT | CASSTPGASNQPQHF
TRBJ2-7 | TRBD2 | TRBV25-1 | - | TGTGCCAGCAGTGACTCCGGACTAGCGGGACGGTACGAGCAGTACTTC | CASSDSGLAGRYEQYF
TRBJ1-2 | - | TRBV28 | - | TGTGCCAGCAGTTGGGGGGATGGCTACACCTTC | CASSWGDGYTF
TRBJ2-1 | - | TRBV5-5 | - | TGTGCCAGCAGCTTGGCCGCTAGGGGCAGGGATGAGCAGTTCTTC | CASSLAARGRDEQFF